The present entry profiles one T cell receptor (beta chain) with its context. The target antigen is unknown. The sample comes from a study of shared clonotypes between healthy human individuals. Study summary: Ranging from 18 to 49 in age, donors were a couple of women and three men. General observations from the study: The low donor count limited represented genetic and exposure-history diversity.

Authors' methods: Owing to the provision of junction-only sequences devoid of quality scores by immunoSEQ, filtering differed. Measured with immunoSEQ multiplex PCR; TCRdb has only the in-frame clones, and not every one. That table supplies the V and J calls and clone size; D and trimming were determined from the DNA. The sample holds more than 2 million clones, 90% to 95% seen once. This CDR3 region has 16 residues. From germline, CDR1 is SEHNR and CDR2 FQNEAQ (reference sequence). The ends were cut back, 8 bases at V and 2 bases at J, with 16 bases in the middle. Positively selected for CCR7, the CD45RO-negative cells used as naive CD8 cells excluded terminally differentiated effector memory CD45RA+ cells.

Sequenced material: naive CD8+ T cells from PBMCs. The sequence came from a man in his late teens or twenties in good health. Some clones in this sample may be carry-over from other donors' samples. V usage is TRBV7-9 and J usage is TRBJ1-6; D is unclear. The DNA for the CDR3 is TGTGCCAGCGCCCCGGAGGCCGGCCCCTATAATTCACCCCTCCACTTT. It is translated as CASAPEAGPYNSPLHF. The complete variable domain, with remaining parts taken from reference TRBV7-9 and TRBJ1-6, reads DTGVSQNPRHKITKRGQNVTFRCDPISEHNRLYWYRQTLGQGPEFLTYFQNEAQLEKSRLLSDRFSAERPKGSFSTLEIQRTEQGDSAMYLCASAPEAGPYNSPLHFGNGTRLTVT.